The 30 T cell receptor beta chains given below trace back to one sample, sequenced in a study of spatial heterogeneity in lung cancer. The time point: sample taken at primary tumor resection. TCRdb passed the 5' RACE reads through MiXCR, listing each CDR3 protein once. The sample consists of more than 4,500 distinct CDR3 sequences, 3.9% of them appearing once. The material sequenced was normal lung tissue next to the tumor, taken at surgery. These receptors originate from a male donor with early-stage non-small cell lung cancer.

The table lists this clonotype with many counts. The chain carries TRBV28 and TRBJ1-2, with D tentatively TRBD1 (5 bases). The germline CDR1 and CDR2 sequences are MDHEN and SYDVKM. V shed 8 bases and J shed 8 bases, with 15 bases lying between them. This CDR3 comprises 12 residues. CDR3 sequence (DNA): TGTGCCAGCCTCACAGGTCTGGGCGGCTACACCTTC. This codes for CASLTGLGGYTF.

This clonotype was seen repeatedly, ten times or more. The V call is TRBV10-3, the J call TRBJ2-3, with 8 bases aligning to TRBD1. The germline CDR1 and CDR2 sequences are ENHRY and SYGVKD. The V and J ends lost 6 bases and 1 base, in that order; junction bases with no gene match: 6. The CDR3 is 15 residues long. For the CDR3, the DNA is TGTGCCATCAGGGGGACGACAGGGGGCACAGATACGCAGTATTTT. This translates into CAIRGTTGGTDTQYF.

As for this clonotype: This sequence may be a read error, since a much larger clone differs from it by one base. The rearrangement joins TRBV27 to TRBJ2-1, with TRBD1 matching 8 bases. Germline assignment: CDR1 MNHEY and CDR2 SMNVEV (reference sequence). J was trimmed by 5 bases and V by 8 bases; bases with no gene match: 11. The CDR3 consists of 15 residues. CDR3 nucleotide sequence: TGTGCCAGCGGTTCCCTTGGACAGGGTCACAATGAGCAGTTCTTC. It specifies CASGSLGQGHNEQFF.

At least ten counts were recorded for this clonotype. This CDR3 is CATSGGAGSQPQHF. CDR3 DNA sequence: TGTGCCACTTCGGGGGGCGCGGGAAGTCAGCCCCAGCATTTT. The chain joins TRBV2 to TRBJ1-5, with a possible D match to TRBD1 (6 bases). Germline V CDR1 and CDR2: SNHLY, FYNNEI. The V and J ends lost 10 bases and 6 bases respectively, with 19 bases between them. The CDR3 consists of 14 residues. Drawing the rest from reference TRBV2 and TRBJ1-5, the complete variable domain is EPEVTQTPSHQVTQMGQEVILRCVPISNHLYFYWYRQILGQKVEFLVSFYNNEISEKSEIFDDQFSVERPDGSNFTLKIRSTKLEDSAMYFCATSGGAGSQPQHFGDGTRLSIL.

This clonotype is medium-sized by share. Here the CDR3 reads CASSPGQSERSPLHF. The CDR3 DNA sequence: TGTGCCAGCAGTCCCGGACAGTCGGAGCGTTCACCCCTCCACTTT. The chain couples TRBV2 to TRBJ1-6, with D perhaps TRBD1 (6 bases). The germline V gene has CDR1 SNHLY and CDR2 FYNNEI. V lost 5 bases and J lost 9, with 17 bases in between. CDR3 length: 15 amino acids.

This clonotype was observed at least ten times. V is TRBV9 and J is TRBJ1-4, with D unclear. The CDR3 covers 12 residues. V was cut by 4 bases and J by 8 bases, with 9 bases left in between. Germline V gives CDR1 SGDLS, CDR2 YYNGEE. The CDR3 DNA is TGTGCCAGCAGCTCAGAAGGGGAAAAACTGTTTTTT. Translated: CASSSEGEKLFF.

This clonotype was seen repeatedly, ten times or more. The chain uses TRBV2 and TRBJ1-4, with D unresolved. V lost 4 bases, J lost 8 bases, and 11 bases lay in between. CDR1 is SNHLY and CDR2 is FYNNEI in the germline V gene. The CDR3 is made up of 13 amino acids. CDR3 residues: CASSGTEREKLFF. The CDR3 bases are TGTGCCAGCAGTGGGACCGAGAGGGAAAAACTGTTTTTT.

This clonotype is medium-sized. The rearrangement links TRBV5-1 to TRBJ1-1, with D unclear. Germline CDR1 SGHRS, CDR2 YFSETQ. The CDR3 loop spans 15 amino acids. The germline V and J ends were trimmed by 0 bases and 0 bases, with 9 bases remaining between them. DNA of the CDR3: TGCGCCAGCAGCTTGGATTTAACCTTGAACACTGAAGCTTTCTTT. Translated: CASSLDLTLNTEAFF.

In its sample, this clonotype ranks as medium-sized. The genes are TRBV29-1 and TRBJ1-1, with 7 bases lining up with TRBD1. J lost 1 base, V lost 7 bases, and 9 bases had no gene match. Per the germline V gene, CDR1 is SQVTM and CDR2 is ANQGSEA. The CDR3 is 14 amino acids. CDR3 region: CSARQGMGNTEAFF. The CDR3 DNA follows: TGCAGCGCTAGACAGGGTATGGGGAACACTGAAGCTTTCTTT. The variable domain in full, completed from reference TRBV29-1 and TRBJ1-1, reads SAVISQKPSRDICQRGTSLTIQCQVDSQVTMMFWYRQQPGQSLTLIATANQGSEATYESGFVIDKFPISRPNLTFSTLTVSNMSPEDSSIYLCSARQGMGNTEAFFGQGTRLTVV.

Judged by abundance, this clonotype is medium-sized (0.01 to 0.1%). The CDR3 DNA follows: TGTGCCAGCAGCCCGGACAGTAAAACTGGAAACACCATATATTTT. Its translation: CASSPDSKTGNTIYF. This sequence joins TRBV7-2 and TRBJ1-3; perhaps TRBD1 as D (6 bases). CDR1 is SGHTA, CDR2 FQGNSA, per germline. Deletions cut 5 bases from V and 2 bases from J, with 13 bases between. The CDR3 covers 15 residues.

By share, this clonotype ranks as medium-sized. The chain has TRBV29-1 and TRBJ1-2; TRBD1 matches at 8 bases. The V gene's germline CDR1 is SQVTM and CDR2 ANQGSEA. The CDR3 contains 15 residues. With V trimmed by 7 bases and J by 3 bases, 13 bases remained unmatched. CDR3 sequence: CSALGAGGQDYGYTF. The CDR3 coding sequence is TGCAGCGCCCTAGGGGCAGGGGGACAGGACTATGGCTACACCTTC.

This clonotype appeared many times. CDR3 sequence reads: CASSQERGQTAYEQYF. The CDR3 DNA reads as TGTGCCAGCAGCCAAGAACGAGGACAGACGGCCTACGAGCAGTACTTC. This chain joins TRBV4-2 and TRBJ2-7; D may be TRBD1 (6 bases). V was cut by 0 bases and J by 2 bases, with 14 bases left in between. The CDR3 length is 16 residues. Germline CDR1 LGHNA, CDR2 YNFKEQ.

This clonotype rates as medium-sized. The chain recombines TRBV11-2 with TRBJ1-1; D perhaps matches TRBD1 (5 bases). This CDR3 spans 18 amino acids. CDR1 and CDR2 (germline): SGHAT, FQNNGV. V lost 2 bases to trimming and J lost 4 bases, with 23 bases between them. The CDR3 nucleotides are TGTGCCAGCAGCTTATCAGTCATCCTCGGCGGGCAGGGCACTGAAGCTTTCTTT. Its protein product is CASSLSVILGGQGTEAFF.

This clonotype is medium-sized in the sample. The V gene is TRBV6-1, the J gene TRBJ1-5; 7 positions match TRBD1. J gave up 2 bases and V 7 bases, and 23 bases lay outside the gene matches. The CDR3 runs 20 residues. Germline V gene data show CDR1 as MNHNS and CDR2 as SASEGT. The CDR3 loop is CASINLYPPTGRKGNQPQHF. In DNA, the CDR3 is TGTGCCAGCATTAATCTCTACCCCCCGACAGGGAGGAAAGGCAATCAGCCCCAGCATTTT.

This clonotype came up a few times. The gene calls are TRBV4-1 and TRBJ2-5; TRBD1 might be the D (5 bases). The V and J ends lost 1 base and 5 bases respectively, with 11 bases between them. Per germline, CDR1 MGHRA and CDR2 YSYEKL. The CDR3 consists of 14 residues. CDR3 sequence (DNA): TGCGCCAGCAGCCAAGTCCCAGGGATGGAGACCCAGTACTTC. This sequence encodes CASSQVPGMETQYF.

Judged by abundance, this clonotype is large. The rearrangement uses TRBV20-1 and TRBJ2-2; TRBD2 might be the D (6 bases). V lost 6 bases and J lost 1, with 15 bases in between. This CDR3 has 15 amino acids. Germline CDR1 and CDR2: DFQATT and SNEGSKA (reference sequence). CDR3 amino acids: CSARWREENTGELFF. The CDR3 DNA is TGCAGTGCCCGGTGGAGGGAGGAGAACACCGGGGAGCTGTTTTTT.

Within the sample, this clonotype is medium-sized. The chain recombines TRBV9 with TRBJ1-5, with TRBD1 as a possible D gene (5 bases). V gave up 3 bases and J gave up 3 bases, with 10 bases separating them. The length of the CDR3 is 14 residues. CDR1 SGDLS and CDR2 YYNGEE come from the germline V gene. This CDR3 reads CASSAGTVNQPQHF. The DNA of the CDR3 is TGTGCCAGCAGCGCTGGGACGGTCAATCAGCCCCAGCATTTT.

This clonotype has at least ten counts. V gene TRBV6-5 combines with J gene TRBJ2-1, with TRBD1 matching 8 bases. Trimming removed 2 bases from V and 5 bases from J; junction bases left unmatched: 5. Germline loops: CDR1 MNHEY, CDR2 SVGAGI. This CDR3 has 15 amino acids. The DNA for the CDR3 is TGTGCCAGCAGTTACCAGGGGGCGAGCCACAATGAGCAGTTCTTC. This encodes CASSYQGASHNEQFF.

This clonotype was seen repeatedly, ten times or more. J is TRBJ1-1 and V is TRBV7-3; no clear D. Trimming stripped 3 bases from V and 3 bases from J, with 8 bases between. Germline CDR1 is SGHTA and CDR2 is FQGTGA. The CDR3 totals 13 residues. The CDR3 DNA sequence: TGTGCCAGCAGCTTTAACGGGGACACTGAAGCTTTCTTT. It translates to CASSFNGDTEAFF.

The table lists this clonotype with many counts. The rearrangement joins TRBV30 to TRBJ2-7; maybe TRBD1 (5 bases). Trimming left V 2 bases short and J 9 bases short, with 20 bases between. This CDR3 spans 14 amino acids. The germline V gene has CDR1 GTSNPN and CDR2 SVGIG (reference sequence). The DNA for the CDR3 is TGTGCCTGGAGTAGTACGGGTCCAGGGTCTGGGCAGTACTTC. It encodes CAWSSTGPGSGQYF.

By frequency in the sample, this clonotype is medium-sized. The CDR3 DNA follows: TGCGCCAGCAGCTTGAAGGCAGGGGTTACGGACACTGAAGCTTTCTTT. Amino acids: CASSLKAGVTDTEAFF. The rearrangement uses TRBV5-1 and TRBJ1-1; possible D gene TRBD1, 6 bases. V was clipped by 1 base and J by 3 bases, with 16 bases between them. The CDR3 spans 16 residues. Germline V gene lookup returns CDR1 SGHRS and CDR2 YFSETQ. Based on the CDR3 plus reference TRBV5-1 and TRBJ1-1, the full variable domain is KAGVTQTPRYLIKTRGQQVTLSCSPISGHRSVSWYQQTPGQGLQFLFEYFSETQRNKGNFPGRFSGRQFSNSRSEMNVSTLELGDSALYLCASSLKAGVTDTEAFFGQGTRLTVV.

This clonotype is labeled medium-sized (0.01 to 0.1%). The CDR3 protein is CASSRTDYGYTF. The CDR3, as DNA: TGTGCCAGCAGCCGGACCGACTATGGCTACACCTTC. The V and J genes are TRBV7-9 and TRBJ1-2; D is uncertain. Germline V gives CDR1 SEHNR, CDR2 FQNEAQ (reference sequence). V gave up 5 bases and J gave up 3 bases, with 7 bases separating them. The length of the CDR3 is 12 residues.

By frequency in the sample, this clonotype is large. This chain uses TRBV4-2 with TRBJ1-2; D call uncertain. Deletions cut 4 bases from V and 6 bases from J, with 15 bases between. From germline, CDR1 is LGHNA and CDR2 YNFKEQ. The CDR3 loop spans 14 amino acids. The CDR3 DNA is TGTGCCAGCAGCCCCCCTCGGCCGGGAGATGGCTACACCTTC. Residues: CASSPPRPGDGYTF.

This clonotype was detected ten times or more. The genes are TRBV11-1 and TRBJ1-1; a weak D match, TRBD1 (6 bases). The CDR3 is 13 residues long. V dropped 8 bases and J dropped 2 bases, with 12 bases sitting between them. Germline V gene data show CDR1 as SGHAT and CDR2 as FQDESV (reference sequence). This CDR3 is CASRRDTNTEAFF. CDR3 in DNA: TGTGCCAGCCGCCGGGACACAAACACTGAAGCTTTCTTT. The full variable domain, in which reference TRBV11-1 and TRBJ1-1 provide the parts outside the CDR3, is EAEVAQSPRYKITEKSQAVAFWCDPISGHATLYWYRQILGQGPELLVQFQDESVVDDSQLPKDRFSAERLKGVDSTLKIQPAELGDSAMYLCASRRDTNTEAFFGQGTRLTVV.

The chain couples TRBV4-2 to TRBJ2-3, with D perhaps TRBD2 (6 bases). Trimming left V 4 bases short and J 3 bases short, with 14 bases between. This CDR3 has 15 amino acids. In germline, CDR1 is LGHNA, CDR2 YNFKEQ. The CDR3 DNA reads TGTGCCAGCAGCCCGAGCCGGGAGCGTACAGATACGCAGTATTTT. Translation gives CASSPSRERTDTQYF.

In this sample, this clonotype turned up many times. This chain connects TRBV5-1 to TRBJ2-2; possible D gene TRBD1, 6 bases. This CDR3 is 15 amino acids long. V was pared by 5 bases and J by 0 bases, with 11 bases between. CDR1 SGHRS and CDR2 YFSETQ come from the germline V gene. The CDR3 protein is CASREDSANTGELFF. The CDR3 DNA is TGCGCCAGCAGAGAGGACAGCGCGAACACCGGGGAGCTGTTTTTT.

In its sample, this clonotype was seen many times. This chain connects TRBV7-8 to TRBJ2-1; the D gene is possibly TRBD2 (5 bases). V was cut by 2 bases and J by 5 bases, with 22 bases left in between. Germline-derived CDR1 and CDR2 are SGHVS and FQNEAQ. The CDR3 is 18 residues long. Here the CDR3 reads CASSLSHPSDPGDNEQFF. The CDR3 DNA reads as TGTGCCAGCAGCTTATCACACCCGTCGGACCCCGGGGACAATGAGCAGTTCTTC.

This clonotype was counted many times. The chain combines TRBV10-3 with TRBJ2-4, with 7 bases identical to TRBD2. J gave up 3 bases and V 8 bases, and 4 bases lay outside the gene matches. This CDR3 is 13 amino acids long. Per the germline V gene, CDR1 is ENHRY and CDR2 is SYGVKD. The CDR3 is CAISGRGKNIQYF. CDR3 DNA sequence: TGTGCCATCTCTGGGAGGGGCAAAAACATTCAGTACTTC.

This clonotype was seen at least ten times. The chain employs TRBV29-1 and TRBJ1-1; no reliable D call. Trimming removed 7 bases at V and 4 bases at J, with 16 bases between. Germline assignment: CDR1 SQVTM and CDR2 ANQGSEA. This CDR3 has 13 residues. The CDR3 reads CSAAQALGTEAFF. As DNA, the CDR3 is TGCAGCGCAGCTCAGGCATTAGGCACTGAAGCTTTCTTT. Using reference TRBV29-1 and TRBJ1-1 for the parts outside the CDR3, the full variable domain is SAVISQKPSRDICQRGTSLTIQCQVDSQVTMMFWYRQQPGQSLTLIATANQGSEATYESGFVIDKFPISRPNLTFSTLTVSNMSPEDSSIYLCSAAQALGTEAFFGQGTRLTVV.

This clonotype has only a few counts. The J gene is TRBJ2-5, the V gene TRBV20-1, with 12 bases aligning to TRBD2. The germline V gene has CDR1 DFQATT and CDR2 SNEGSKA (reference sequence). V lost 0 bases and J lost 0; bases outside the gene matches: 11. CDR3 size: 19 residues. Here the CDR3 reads CSARDLGLAGPTYQETQYF. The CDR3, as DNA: TGCAGTGCTAGAGACCTTGGACTAGCGGGACCTACGTACCAAGAGACCCAGTACTTC.